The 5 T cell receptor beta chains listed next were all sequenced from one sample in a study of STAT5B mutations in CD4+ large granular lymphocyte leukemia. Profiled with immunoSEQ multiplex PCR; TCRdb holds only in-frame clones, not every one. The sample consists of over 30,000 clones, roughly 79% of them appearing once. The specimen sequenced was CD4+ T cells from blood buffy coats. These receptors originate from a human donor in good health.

The CDR3 region is CASSREQQALNQPQHF. The CDR3 region has the DNA TGTGCCAGCAGCAGGGAGCAGCAAGCACTCAATCAGCCCCAGCATTTT. This chain connects TRBV28 to TRBJ1-5; possible D gene TRBD1, 5 bases. The V end was cut by 6 bases, the J end by 3 bases, with 18 bases between. The germline V gene encodes CDR1 MDHEN and CDR2 SYDVKM. The CDR3 covers 16 residues.

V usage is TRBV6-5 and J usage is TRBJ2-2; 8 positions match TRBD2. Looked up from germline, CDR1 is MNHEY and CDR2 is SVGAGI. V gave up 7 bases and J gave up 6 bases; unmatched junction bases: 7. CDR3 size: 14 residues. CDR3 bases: TGTGCCAGCACCCCAACGGGAGGGGCCGGGGAGCTGTTTTTT. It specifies CASTPTGGAGELFF.

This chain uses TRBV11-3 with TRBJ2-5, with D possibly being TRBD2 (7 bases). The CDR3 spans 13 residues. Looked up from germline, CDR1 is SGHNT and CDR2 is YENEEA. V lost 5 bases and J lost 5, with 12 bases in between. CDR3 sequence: CASSRGAEETQYF. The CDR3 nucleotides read TGTGCCAGCAGCCGGGGGGCAGAGGAGACCCAGTACTTC.

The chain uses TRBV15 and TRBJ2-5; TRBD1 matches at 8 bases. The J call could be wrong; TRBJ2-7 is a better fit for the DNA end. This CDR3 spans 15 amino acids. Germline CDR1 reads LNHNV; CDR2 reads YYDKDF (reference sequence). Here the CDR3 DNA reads TGTGCCACCAGTCTAAGACAGGGGACGAGCTACGAGCAGTACTTC. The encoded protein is CATSLRQGTSYEQYF.

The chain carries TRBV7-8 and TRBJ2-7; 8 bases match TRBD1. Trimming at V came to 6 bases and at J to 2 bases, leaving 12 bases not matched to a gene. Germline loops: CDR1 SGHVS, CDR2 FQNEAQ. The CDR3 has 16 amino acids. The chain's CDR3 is CASRKGRDRPPYEQYF. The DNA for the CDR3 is TGTGCCAGCAGAAAAGGCCGGGACAGGCCCCCCTACGAGCAGTACTTC.